This entry lists 9 T cell receptor beta chains sequenced from one sample in a study of CD8 T cells in ankylosing spondylitis. TCRdb itself ran the 5' RACE reads through MiXCR, one entry per CDR3 protein. Here the sample spans about 130,000 distinct CDR3 sequences, 9.3% being singletons. What was sequenced was blood, either unsorted or a sorted T cell fraction (not recorded which). The receptors come from a male donor with ankylosing spondylitis or in good health (not recorded which).

The V call is TRBV27, the J call TRBJ2-2; TRBD2 matches 10 bases. This CDR3 region has 16 residues. Germline CDR1 is MNHEY and CDR2 is SMNVEV (reference sequence). V gave up 4 bases and J gave up 4 bases; unmatched junction bases: 6. CDR3 bases: TGTGCCAGCAGTTGGGGACTAGCGCCGGCCACCGGGGAGCTGTTTTTT. This encodes CASSWGLAPATGELFF.

This clonotype was seen ten or more times. The rearrangement uses TRBV2 and TRBJ2-7; D remains unclear. The germline V gene has CDR1 SNHLY and CDR2 FYNNEI. The CDR3 consists of 15 residues. Trimming shortened V by 1 base and J by 2 bases, and 12 bases separated the two germline ends. As DNA, the CDR3 is TGTGCCAGCAGTGAAGGGGATGTGGCTACCTACGAGCAGTACTTC. Protein sequence: CASSEGDVATYEQYF.

At least ten counts were recorded for this clonotype. The chain carries TRBV12-3 or TRBV12-4 and TRBJ1-6; unclear D gene. V was trimmed by 6 bases and J by 1 base, leaving 13 bases between them. The CDR3 sequence is 16 residues long. CDR3 nucleotide sequence: TGTGCCAGCAGCCCCGGGGTTCCTTCCTATAATTCACCCCTCCACTTT. Its protein is CASSPGVPSYNSPLHF.

This clonotype showed up just a few times. This clone may be a read error of a much larger clone one base away. CDR3 loop: CASSFTSGRVGNKFF. CDR3 nucleotide sequence: TGTGCCAGCAGCTTTACTAGCGGGAGAGTGGGGAACAAGTTCTTC. The rearrangement links TRBV7-6 to TRBJ2-1; 11 positions agree with TRBD2. With V trimmed by 3 bases and J by 14 bases, 12 bases remained unmatched. Per germline, CDR1 SGHVS and CDR2 FNYEAQ. The CDR3 runs to 15 residues.

In this sample, this clonotype turned up many times. The rearrangement joins TRBV4-3 to TRBJ1-3, with D perhaps matching TRBD1 (5 bases). This CDR3 has 16 residues. From germline, CDR1 is LGHNA and CDR2 YSLEER. Deletions cut 5 bases from V and 0 bases from J, with 14 bases between. CDR3 loop: CASSKGEGNSGNTIYF. CDR3 bases: TGCGCCAGCAGCAAAGGGGAGGGAAACTCTGGAAACACCATATATTTT.

In this sample, this clonotype turned up many times. The chain recombines TRBV5-1 with TRBJ2-4, with D unclear. V gave up 4 bases and J gave up 7 bases, with 21 bases separating them. The CDR3 spans 16 residues. Per germline, CDR1 SGHRS and CDR2 YFSETQ. CDR3 in DNA: TGCGCCAGCAGCCCGGGCGGATCAGGTTTTGGGAACATTCAGTACTTC. This encodes CASSPGGSGFGNIQYF.

This clonotype was seen repeatedly, ten times or more. The rearrangement links TRBV6-2 or TRBV6-3 to TRBJ1-5; the D gene is possibly TRBD1 (5 bases). Germline assignment: CDR1 MNHEY and CDR2 SVGEGT. The CDR3 spans 12 residues. V was cut by 6 bases and J by 7 bases, with 10 bases left in between. The CDR3 protein is CASRRGTQPQHF. The CDR3, as DNA: TGTGCCAGCAGACGGGGGACGCAGCCCCAGCATTTT.

The J gene is TRBJ2-7, the V gene TRBV20-1; TRBD2 matches 10 bases. The CDR3 totals 12 residues. The J segment lost 2 bases and the V segment lost 6 bases, leaving 1 base of the junction unmatched. Germline V gene lookup returns CDR1 DFQATT and CDR2 SNEGSKA (reference sequence). CDR3 sequence reads: CSATSGAYEQYF. CDR3 coding DNA: TGCAGTGCAACTAGCGGGGCCTACGAGCAGTACTTC.

This clonotype was detected ten times or more. This chain links TRBV18 with TRBJ2-1; 7 bases line up with TRBD2. J lost 5 bases, V lost 2 bases, and 9 bases had no gene match. Germline CDR1 reads KGHSH; CDR2 reads LQKENI. The CDR3 totals 16 residues. CDR3 in amino acids: CASSPIGAGYNNEQFF. CDR3 DNA sequence: TGTGCCAGCTCACCAATTGGAGCGGGATACAACAATGAGCAGTTCTTC. Combining the CDR3 with reference TRBV18 and TRBJ2-1 gives the whole variable domain NAGVMQNPRHLVRRRGQEARLRCSPMKGHSHVYWYRQLPEEGLKFMVYLQKENIIDESGMPKERFSAEFPKEGPSILRIQQVVRGDSAAYFCASSPIGAGYNNEQFFGPGTRLTVL.